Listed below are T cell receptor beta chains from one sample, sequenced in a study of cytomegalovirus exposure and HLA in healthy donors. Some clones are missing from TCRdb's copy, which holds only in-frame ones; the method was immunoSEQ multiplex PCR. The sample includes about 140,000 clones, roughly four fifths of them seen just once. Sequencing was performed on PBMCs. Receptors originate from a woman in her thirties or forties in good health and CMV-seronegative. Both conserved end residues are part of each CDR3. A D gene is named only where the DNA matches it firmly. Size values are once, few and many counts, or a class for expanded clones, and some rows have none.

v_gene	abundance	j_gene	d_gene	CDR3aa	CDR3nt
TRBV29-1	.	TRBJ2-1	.	CSALLRANEQFF	TGCAGCGCCCTCCTGCGCGCAAATGAGCAGTTCTTC
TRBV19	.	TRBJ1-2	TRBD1	CASSMGQGAGYGYTF	TGTGCCAGTAGTATGGGACAGGGGGCTGGCTATGGCTACACCTTC
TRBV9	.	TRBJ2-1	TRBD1	CASSVSLLGKTGDNEQFF	TGTGCCAGCAGCGTTTCCCTTTTGGGGAAAACAGGGGACAATGAGCAGTTCTTC
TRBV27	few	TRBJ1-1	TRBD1	CASKQDRGNTEAFF	TGTGCCAGCAAACAGGACAGGGGGAACACTGAAGCTTTCTTT
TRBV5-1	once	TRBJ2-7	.	CASSLVAGAIYEQYF	TGCGCCAGCAGCTTGGTGGCAGGGGCTATCTACGAGCAGTACTTC
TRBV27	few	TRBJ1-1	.	CASGIGGLGNTEAFF	TGTGCCAGCGGGATCGGGGGGCTAGGGAACACTGAAGCTTTCTTT
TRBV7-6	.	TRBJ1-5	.	CASSREQGNQPQHF	TGTGCCAGCAGCCGGGAACAGGGTAATCAGCCCCAGCATTTT
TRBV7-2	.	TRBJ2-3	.	CASRRGLTDTQYF	TGTGCCAGCAGGAGGGGGTTAACGGATACGCAGTATTTT
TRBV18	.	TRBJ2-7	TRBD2	CASSPGTSGLYEQYF	TGTGCCAGCTCACCCGGGACTAGCGGCCTATACGAGCAGTACTTC
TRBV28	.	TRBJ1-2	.	CASGGGFGYTF	TGTGCCAGCGGGGGGGGTTTTGGCTACACCTTC
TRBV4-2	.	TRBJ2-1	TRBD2	CASHVALAGGHNEQFF	TGTGCCAGCCATGTGGCGCTAGCGGGTGGCCACAATGAGCAGTTCTTC
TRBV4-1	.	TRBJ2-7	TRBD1	CASSHRTGKAQTSSYEQYF	TGCGCCAGCAGCCACCGGACAGGCAAGGCCCAAACTAGCTCCTACGAGCAGTACTTC
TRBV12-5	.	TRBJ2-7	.	CASGLIAYEQYF	TGTGCTAGTGGTTTGATAGCCTACGAGCAGTACTTC
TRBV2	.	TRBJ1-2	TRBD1	CASIGQGGYGYTF	TGTGCCAGCATCGGACAGGGAGGCTATGGCTACACCTTC
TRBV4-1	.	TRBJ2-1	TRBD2	CASSQGGLAVEQFF	TGCGCCAGCAGCCAAGGAGGTCTAGCGGTTGAGCAGTTCTTC
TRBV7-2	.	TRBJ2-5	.	CASSLGLKETQYF	TGTGCCAGCAGCTTAGGGCTGAAAGAGACCCAGTACTTC